This T cell receptor (beta chain) originates from a study of blood T cell repertoires in COVID-19. Study background: The United States, Italy and Spain supplied acute and convalescent COVID-19 samples. T cells, B-cell-depleted T cells, or PBMCs supplied cDNA or gDNA.

Between the trimmed V and J ends, which lost 3 bases and 10 bases, there was a span of 15 bases. Germline CDR1 and CDR2: LNHNV and YYDKDF (reference sequence). The CDR3 is 13 residues long. Original processing methods: Amplification from reference gene primers served as the basis for estimated nucleated cell counts. Assay used: immunoSEQ multiplex PCR; TCRdb lists only in-frame clones, some missing. The V and J calls and the clone size are those of that table, but D and trimming were determined from the DNA. The repertoire holds fewer than 300,000 clones, with 65% to 90% as singletons. Input material: peripheral blood. V usage is TRBV15 and J usage is TRBJ1-1; D may be TRBD1 (6 bases). The source is a man aged 45-65 years with active or convalescent COVID-19. Here the CDR3 DNA reads TGTGCCACCAGCAGTCGACGGGGGGGCATAGCTTTCTTT. It is translated as CATSSRRGGIAFF.